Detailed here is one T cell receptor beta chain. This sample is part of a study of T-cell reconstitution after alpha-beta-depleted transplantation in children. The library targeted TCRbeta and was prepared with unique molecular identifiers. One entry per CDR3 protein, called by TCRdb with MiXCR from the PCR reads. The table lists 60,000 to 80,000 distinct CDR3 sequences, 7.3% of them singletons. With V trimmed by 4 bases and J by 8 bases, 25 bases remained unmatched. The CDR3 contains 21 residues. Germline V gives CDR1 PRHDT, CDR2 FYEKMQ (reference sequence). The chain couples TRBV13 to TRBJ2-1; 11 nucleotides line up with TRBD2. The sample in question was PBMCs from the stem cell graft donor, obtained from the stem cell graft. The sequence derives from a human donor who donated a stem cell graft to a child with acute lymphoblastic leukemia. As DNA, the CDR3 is TGTGCCAGCAGCTCTAGCCGAGACGTCGGGGCACTAGCGGGAGTGGATGATGAGCAGTTCTTC. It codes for CASSSSRDVGALAGVDDEQFF.